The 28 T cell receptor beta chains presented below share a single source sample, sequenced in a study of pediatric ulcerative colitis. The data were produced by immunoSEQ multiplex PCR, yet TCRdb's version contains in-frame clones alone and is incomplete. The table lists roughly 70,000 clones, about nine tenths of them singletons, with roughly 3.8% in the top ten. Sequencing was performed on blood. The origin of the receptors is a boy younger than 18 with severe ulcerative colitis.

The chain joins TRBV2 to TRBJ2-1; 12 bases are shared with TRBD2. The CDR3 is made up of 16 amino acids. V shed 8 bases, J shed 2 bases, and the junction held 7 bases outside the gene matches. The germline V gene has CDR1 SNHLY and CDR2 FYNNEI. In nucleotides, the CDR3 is TGTGCCAGCGGTACTAGCGGGAGGACGACCTACAATGAGCAGTTCTTC. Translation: CASGTSGRTTYNEQFF.

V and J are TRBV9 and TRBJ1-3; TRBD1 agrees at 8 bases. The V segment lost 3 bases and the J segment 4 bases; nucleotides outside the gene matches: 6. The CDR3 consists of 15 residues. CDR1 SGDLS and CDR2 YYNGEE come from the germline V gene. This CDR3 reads CASSAGQGRGNTIYF. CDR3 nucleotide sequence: TGTGCCAGCAGCGCAGGACAGGGTAGGGGAAACACCATATATTTT.

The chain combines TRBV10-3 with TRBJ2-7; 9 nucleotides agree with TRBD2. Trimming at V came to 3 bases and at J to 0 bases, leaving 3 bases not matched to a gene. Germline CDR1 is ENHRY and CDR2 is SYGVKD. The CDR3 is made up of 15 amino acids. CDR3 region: CAISDLAGASYEQYF. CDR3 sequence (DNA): TGTGCCATCAGTGATTTAGCGGGAGCCTCCTACGAGCAGTACTTC.

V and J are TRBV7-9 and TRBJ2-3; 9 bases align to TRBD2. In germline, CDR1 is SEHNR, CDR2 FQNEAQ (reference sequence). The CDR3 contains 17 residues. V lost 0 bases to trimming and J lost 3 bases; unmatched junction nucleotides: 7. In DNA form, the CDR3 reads TGTGCCAGCAGCTTAGCAGCGGGAGGAAGGTGGACAGATACGCAGTATTTT. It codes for CASSLAAGGRWTDTQYF.

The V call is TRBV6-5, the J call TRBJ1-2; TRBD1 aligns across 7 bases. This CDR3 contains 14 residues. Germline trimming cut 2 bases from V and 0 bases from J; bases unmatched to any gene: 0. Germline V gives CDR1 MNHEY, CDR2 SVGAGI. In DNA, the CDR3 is TGTGCCAGCAGTTACGACAGGGCTAACTATGGCTACACCTTC. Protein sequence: CASSYDRANYGYTF.

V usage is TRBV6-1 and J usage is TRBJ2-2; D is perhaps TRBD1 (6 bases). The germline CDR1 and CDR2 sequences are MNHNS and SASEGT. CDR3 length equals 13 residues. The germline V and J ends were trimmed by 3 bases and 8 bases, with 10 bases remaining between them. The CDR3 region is CASSEGALGELFF. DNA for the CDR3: TGTGCCAGCAGTGAGGGGGCCCTTGGGGAGCTGTTTTTT.

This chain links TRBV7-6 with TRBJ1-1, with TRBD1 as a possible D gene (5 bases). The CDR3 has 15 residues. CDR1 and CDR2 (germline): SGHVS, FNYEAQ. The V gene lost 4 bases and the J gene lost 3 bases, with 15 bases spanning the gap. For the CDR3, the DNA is TGTGCCAGCAGCTCTCTGGGGCGGTTGGACACTGAAGCTTTCTTT. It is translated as CASSSLGRLDTEAFF.

The CDR3 region is CASSPTLGLATTGELFF. CDR3 DNA: TGTGCCAGCAGCCCTACGTTGGGACTAGCGACCACCGGGGAGCTGTTTTTT. V and J are TRBV11-3 and TRBJ2-2, with 10 bases matching TRBD2. CDR1 and CDR2 from the germline V gene are SGHNT and YENEEA. This CDR3 has 17 amino acids. After removal of 5 bases from V and 4 bases from J, the junction contained 10 bases not matched to a gene.

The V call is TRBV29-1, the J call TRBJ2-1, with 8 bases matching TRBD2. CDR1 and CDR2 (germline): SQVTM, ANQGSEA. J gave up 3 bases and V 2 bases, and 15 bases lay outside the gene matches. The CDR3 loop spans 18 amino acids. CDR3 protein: CSVETLGSGTLYYNEQFF. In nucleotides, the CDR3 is TGCAGCGTTGAAACGTTGGGTAGCGGGACCCTTTACTACAATGAGCAGTTCTTC.

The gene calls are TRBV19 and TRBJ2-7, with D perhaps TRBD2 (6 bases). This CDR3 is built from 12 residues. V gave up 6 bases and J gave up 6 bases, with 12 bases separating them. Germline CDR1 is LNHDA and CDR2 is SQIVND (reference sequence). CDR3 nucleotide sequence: TGTGCCAGTAGCTATTGGGGACTCGAGCAGTACTTC. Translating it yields CASSYWGLEQYF.

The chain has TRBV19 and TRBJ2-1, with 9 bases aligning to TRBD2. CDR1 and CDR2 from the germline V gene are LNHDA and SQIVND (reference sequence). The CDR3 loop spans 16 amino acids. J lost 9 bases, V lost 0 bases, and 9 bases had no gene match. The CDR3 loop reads CASSIDRAGGSFEQFF. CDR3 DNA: TGTGCCAGTAGTATAGATCGAGCGGGAGGTTCCTTTGAGCAGTTCTTC.

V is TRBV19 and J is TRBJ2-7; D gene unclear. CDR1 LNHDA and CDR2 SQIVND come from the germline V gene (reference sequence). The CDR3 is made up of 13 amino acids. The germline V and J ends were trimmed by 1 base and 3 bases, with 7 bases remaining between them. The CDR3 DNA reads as TGTGCCAGTAGTATAGTCGTAGACTACGAGCAGTACTTC. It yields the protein CASSIVVDYEQYF.

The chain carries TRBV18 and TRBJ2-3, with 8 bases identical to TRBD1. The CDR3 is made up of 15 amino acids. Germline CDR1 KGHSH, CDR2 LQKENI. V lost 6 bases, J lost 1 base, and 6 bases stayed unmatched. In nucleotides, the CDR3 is TGTGCCAGCTCGCCCACAGGGGGAGGCACAGATACGCAGTATTTT. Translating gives CASSPTGGGTDTQYF.

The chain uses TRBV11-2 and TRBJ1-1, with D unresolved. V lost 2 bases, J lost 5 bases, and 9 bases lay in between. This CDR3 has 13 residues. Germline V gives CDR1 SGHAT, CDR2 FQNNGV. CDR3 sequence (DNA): TGTGCCAGCAGCTTACTGAGTCAGACTGAAGCTTTCTTT. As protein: CASSLLSQTEAFF.

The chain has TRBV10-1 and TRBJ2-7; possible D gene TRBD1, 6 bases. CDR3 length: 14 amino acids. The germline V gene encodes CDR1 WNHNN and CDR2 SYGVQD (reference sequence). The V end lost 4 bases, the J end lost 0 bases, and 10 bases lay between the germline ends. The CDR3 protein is CASSVGDNSYEQYF. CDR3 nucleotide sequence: TGCGCCAGCAGTGTCGGGGACAACTCCTACGAGCAGTACTTC.

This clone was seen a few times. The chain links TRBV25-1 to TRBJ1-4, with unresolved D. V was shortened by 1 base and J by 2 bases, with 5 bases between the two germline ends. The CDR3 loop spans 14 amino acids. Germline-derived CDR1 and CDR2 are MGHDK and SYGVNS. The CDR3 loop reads CASSESGTNEKLFF. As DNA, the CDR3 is TGTGCCAGCAGTGAATCGGGGACTAATGAAAAACTGTTTTTT.

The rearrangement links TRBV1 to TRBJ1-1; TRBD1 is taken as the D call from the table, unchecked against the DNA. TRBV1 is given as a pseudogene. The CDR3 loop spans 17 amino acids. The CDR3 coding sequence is TGCACCAGCAGCCAAGTATCCGTTGGGACAGGTCCAACTGAAGCTTTCTTT. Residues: CTSSQVSVGTGPTEAFF.

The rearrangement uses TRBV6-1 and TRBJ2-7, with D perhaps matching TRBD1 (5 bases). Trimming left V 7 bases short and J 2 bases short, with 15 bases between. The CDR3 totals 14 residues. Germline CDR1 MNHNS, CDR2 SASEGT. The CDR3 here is CASKNPTVAYEQYF. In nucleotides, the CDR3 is TGTGCCAGCAAGAACCCGACAGTGGCCTACGAGCAGTACTTC.

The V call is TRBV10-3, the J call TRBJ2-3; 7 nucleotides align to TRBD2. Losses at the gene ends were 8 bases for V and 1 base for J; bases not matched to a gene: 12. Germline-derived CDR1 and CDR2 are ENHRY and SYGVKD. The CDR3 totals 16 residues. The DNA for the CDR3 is TGTGCCATCGCTAATCCGCGGGAGAGGGGCACAGATACGCAGTATTTT. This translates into CAIANPRERGTDTQYF.

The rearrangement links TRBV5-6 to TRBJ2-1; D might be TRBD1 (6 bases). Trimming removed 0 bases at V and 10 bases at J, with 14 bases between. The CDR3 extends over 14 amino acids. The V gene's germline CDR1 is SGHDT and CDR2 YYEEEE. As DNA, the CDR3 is TGTGCCAGCAGCTTGGTCGGGCCCCAGGGGGAGCAGTTCTTC. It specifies CASSLVGPQGEQFF.

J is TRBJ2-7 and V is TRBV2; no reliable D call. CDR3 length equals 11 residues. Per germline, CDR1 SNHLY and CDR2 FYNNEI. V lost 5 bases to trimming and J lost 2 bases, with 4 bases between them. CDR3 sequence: CASSFAYEQYF. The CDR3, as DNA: TGTGCCAGCAGTTTCGCCTACGAGCAGTACTTC.

DNA for the CDR3: TGTGCCAGCAGCTCATTATACATAGCGGGAGGGCCGCACAATGAGCAGTTCTTC. Translated, it gives CASSSLYIAGGPHNEQFF. The chain is built from TRBV7-2 and TRBJ2-1; 11 bases match TRBD2. From germline, CDR1 is SGHTA and CDR2 FQGNSA. Trimming at V came to 4 bases and at J to 5 bases, leaving 13 bases not matched to a gene. This CDR3 has 18 amino acids. Drawing the rest from reference TRBV7-2 and TRBJ2-1, the complete variable domain is GAGVSQSPSNKVTEKGKDVELRCDPISGHTALYWYRQSLGQGLEFLIYFQGNSAPDKSGLPSDRFSAERTGGSVSTLTIQRTQQEDSAVYLCASSSLYIAGGPHNEQFFGPGTRLTVL.

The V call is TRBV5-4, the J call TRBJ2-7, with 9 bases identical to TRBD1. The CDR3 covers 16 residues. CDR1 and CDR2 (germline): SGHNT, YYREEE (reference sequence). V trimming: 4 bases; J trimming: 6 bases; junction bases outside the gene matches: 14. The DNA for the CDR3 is TGTGCCAGCAGCCTGCCGGGACAGGGTGGACTCCGCGAGCAGTACTTC. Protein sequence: CASSLPGQGGLREQYF.

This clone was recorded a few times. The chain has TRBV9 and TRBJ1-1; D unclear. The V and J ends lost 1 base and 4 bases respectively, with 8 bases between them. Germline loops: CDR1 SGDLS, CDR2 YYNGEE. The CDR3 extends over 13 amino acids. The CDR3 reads CASSVSEITEAFF. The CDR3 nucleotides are TGTGCCAGCAGCGTATCAGAGATCACTGAAGCTTTCTTT.

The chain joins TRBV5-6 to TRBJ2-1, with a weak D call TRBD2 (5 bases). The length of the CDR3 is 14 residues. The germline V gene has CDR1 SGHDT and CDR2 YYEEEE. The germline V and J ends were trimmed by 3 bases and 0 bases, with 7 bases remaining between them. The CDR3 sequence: CASSSLVSYNEQFF. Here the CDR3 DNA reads TGTGCCAGCAGCTCACTAGTCTCCTACAATGAGCAGTTCTTC.

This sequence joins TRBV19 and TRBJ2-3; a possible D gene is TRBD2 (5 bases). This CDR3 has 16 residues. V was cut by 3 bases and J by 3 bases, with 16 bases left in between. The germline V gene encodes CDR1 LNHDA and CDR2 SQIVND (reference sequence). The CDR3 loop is CASSISVGGGTDTQYF. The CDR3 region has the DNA TGTGCCAGTAGTATTTCGGTAGGAGGTGGTACAGATACGCAGTATTTT.

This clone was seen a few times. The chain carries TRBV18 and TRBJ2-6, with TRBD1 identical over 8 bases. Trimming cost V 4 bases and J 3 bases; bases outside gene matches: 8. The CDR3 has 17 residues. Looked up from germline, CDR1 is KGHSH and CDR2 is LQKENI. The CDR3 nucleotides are TGTGCCAGCTCACGCGGACAGGGTTCAAGTGGGGCCAACGTCCTGACTTTC. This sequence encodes CASSRGQGSSGANVLTF.

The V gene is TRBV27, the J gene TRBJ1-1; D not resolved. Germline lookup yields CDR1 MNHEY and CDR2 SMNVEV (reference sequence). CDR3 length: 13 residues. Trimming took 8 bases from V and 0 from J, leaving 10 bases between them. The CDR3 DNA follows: TGTGCCAGCGTCGGTCTCCTGAACACTGAAGCTTTCTTT. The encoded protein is CASVGLLNTEAFF.